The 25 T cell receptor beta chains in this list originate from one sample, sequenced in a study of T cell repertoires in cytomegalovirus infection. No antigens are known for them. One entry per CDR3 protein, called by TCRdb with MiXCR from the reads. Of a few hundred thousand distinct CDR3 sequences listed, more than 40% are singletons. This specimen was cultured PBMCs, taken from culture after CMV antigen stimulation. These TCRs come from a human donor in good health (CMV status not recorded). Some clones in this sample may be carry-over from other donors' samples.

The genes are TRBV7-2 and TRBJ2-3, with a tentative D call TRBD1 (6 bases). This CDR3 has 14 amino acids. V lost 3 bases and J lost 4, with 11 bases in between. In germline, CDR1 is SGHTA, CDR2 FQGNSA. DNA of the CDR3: TGTGCCAGCAGCTTGACAGGTAGCGCAGATACGCAGTATTTT. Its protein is CASSLTGSADTQYF.

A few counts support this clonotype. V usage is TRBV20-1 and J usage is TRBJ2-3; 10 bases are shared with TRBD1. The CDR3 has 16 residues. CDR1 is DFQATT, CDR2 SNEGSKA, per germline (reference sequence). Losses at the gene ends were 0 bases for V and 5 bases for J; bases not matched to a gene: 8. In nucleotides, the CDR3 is TGCAGTGCTAGAGATTCCGGGACAGGGGATCGAGATACGCAGTATTTT. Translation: CSARDSGTGDRDTQYF.

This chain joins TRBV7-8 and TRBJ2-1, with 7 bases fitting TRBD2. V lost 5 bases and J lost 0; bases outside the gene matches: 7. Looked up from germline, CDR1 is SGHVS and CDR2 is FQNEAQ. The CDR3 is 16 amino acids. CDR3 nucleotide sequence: TGTGCCAGCAGCCCCGGGAGGCCCGACTCCTACAATGAGCAGTTCTTC. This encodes CASSPGRPDSYNEQFF.

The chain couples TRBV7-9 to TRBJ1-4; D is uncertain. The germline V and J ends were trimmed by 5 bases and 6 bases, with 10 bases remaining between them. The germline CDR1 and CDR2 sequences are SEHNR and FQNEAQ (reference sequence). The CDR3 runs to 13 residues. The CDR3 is CASSGGLDEKLFF. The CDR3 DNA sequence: TGTGCCAGCAGCGGAGGGTTGGATGAAAAACTGTTTTTT.

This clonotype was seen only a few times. CDR3 protein: CASSVRSNQPQHF. CDR3 DNA sequence: TGTGCCAGTAGTGTCCGGAGCAATCAGCCCCAGCATTTT. J is TRBJ1-5 and V is TRBV19, with D unclear. With 5 bases removed from V and 1 base from J, the gap between germline ends came to 6 bases. This CDR3 region has 13 residues. In germline, CDR1 is LNHDA, CDR2 SQIVND (reference sequence).

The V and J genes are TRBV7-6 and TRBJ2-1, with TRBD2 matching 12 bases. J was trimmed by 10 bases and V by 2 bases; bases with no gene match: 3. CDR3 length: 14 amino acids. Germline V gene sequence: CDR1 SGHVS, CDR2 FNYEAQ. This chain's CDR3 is CASSLSSGRGEQFF. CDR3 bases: TGTGCCAGCAGCTTATCTAGCGGGAGGGGCGAGCAGTTCTTC.

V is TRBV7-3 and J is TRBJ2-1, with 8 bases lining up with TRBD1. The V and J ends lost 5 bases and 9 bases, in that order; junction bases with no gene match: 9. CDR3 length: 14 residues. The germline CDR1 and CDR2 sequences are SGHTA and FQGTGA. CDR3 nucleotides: TGTGCCAGCAGCGTGACAGGGGCCCTCGGTGAGCAGTTCTTC. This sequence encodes CASSVTGALGEQFF.

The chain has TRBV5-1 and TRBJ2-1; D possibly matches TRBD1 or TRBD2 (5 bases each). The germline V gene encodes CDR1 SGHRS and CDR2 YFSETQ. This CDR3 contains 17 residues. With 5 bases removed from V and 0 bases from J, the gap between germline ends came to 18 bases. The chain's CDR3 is CASRTGTGDPSYNEQFF. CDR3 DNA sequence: TGCGCCAGCAGAACCGGGACCGGAGATCCCTCCTACAATGAGCAGTTCTTC.

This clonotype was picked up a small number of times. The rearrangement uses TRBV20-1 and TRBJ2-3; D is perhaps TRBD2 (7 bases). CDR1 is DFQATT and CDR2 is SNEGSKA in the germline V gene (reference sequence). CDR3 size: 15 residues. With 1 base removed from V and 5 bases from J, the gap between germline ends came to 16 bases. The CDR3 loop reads CSARGEGGPGDTQYF. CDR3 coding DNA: TGCAGTGCTAGAGGCGAGGGGGGGCCTGGAGATACGCAGTATTTT.

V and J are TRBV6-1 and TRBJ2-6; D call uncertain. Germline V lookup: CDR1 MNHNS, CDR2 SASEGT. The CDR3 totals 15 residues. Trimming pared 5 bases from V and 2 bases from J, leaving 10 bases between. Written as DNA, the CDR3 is TGTGCCAGCAGTCGAAAAACGACTGGGGCCAACGTCCTGACTTTC. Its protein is CASSRKTTGANVLTF.

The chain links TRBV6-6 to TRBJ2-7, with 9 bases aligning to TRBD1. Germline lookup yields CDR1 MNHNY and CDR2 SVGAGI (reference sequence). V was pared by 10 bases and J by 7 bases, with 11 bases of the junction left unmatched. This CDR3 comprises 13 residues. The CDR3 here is CATLDRGPTEQYF. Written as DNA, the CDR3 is TGTGCCACCTTGGACAGGGGCCCTACGGAGCAGTACTTC.

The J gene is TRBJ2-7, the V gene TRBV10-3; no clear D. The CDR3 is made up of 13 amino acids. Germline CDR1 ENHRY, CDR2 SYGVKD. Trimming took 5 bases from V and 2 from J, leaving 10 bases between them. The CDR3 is CAISPGPAYEQYF. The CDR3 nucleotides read TGTGCCATCAGTCCCGGGCCCGCCTACGAGCAGTACTTC.

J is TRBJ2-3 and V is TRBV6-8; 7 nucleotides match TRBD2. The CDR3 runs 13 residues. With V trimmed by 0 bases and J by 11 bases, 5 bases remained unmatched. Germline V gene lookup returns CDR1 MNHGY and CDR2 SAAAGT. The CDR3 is CASSYSDKRGQYF. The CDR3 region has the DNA TGTGCCAGCAGTTACTCGGACAAGCGGGGGCAGTATTTT.

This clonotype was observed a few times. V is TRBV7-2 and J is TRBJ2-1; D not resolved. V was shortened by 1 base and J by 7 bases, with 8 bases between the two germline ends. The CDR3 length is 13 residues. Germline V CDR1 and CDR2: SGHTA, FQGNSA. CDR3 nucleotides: TGTGCCAGCAGCTTAGGGTCGTGGAATGAGCAGTTCTTC. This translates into CASSLGSWNEQFF.

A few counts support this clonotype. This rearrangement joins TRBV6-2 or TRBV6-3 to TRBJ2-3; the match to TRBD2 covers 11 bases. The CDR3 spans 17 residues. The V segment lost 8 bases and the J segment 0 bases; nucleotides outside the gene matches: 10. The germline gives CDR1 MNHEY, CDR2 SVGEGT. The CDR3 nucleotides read TGTGCCAGCTCGACTAGCGGGACCCTCCGGAGCACAGATACGCAGTATTTT. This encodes CASSTSGTLRSTDTQYF.

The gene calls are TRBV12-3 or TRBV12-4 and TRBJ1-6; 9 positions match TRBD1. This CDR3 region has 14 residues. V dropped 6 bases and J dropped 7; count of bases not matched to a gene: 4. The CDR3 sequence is CASRGTGRNSPLHF. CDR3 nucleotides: TGTGCCAGCAGGGGGACAGGGCGGAATTCACCCCTCCACTTT.

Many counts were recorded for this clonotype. CDR3 residues: CASSRSPWTSGRPETQYF. CDR3 in DNA: TGTGCCAGCAGCCGATCGCCTTGGACTAGCGGACGTCCTGAGACCCAGTACTTC. The chain links TRBV7-2 to TRBJ2-5, with 10 bases aligning to TRBD2. V was pared by 5 bases and J by 5 bases, with 17 bases of the junction left unmatched. The CDR3 contains 18 residues. The V gene's germline CDR1 is SGHTA and CDR2 FQGNSA. The full variable domain, its missing parts supplied by reference TRBV7-2 and TRBJ2-5, is GAGVSQSPSNKVTEKGKDVELRCDPISGHTALYWYRQSLGQGLEFLIYFQGNSAPDKSGLPSDRFSAERTGGSVSTLTIQRTQQEDSAVYLCASSRSPWTSGRPETQYFGPGTRLLVL.

CDR3 bases: TGTGCCACCAGCCTCCGGGTCCTAGGCTACAATGAGCAGTTCTTC. Amino acids: CATSLRVLGYNEQFF. The chain joins TRBV15 to TRBJ2-1; D is undetermined. The V and J ends lost 5 bases and 3 bases respectively, with 14 bases between them. This CDR3 has 15 amino acids. Germline CDR1 and CDR2: LNHNV and YYDKDF (reference sequence).

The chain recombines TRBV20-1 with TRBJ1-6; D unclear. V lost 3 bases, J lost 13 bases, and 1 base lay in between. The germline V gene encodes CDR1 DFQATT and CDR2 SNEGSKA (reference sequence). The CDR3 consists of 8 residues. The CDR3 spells CSASPLHF. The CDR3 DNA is TGCAGTGCTAGTCCCCTCCACTTT.

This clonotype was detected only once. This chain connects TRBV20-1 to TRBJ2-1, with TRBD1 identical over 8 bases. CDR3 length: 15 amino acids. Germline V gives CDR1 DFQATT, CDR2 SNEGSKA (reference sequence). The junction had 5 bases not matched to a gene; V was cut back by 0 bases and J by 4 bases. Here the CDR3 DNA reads TGCAGTGCTAGAGACCGGACAGGGCCATACAATGAGCAGTTCTTC. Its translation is CSARDRTGPYNEQFF.

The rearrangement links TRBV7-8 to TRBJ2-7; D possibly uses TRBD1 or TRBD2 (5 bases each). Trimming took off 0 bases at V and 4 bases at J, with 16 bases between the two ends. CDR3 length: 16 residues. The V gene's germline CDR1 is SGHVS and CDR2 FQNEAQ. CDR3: CASSLARAGRVYEQYF. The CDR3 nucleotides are TGTGCCAGCAGCTTAGCTCGGGCAGGGCGGGTTTACGAGCAGTACTTC.

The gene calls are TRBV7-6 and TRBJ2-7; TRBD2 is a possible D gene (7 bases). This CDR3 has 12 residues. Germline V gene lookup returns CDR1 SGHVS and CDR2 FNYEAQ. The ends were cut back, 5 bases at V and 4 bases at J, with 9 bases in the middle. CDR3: CASSKGGYEQYF. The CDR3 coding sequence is TGTGCCAGCAGCAAGGGGGGGTACGAGCAGTACTTC.

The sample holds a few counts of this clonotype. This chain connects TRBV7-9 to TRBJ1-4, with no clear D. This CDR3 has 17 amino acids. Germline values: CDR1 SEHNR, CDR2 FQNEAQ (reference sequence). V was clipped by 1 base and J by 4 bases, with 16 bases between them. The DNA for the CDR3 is TGTGCCAGCAGCTTAGTTCGGGGATTGAGGAGTAATGAAAAACTGTTTTTT. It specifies CASSLVRGLRSNEKLFF. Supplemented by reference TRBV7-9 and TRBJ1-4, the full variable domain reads DTGVSQNPRHKITKRGQNVTFRCDPISEHNRLYWYRQTLGQGPEFLTYFQNEAQLEKSRLLSDRFSAERPKGSFSTLEIQRTEQGDSAMYLCASSLVRGLRSNEKLFFGSGTQLSVL.

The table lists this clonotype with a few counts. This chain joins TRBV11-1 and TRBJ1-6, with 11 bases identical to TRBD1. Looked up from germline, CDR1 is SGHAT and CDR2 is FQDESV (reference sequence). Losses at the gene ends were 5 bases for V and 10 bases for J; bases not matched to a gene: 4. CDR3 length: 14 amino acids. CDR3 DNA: TGTGCCAGCAGCGACCGGGACAGGGGGTCACCCCTCCACTTT. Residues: CASSDRDRGSPLHF.

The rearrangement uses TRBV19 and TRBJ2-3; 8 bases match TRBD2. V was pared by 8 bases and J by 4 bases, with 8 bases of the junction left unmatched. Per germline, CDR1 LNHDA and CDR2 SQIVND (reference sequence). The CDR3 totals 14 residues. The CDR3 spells CASQRGGMADTQYF. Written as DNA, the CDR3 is TGTGCCAGTCAACGGGGGGGAATGGCAGATACGCAGTATTTT.